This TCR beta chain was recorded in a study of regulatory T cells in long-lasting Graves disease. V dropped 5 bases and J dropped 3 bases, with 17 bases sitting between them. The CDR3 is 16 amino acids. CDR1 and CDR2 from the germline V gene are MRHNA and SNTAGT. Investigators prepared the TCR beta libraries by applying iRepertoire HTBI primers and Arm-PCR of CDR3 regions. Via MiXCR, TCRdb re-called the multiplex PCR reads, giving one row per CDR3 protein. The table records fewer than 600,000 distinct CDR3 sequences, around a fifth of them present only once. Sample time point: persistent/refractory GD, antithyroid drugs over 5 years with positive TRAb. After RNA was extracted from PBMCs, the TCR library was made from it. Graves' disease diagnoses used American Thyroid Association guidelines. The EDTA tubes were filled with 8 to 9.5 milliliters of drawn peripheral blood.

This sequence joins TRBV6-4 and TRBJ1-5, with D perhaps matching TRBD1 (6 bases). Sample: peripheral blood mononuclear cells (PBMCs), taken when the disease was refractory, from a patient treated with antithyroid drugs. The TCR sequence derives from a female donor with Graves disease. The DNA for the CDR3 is TGTGCCAGCAGTTGGACAGCAAGCTCGAACAATCAGCCCCAGCATTTT. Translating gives CASSWTASSNNQPQHF.